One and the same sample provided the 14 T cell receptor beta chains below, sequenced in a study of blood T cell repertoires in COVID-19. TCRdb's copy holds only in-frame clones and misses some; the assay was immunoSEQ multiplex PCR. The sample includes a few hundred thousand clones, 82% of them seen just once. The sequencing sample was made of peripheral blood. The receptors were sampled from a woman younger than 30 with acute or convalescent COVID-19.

In nucleotides, the CDR3 is TGTGCCAGCGCGCGGACTAGCAATGAGCAGTTCTTC. Translating it yields CASARTSNEQFF. The chain has TRBV11-2 and TRBJ2-1; 7 bases are shared with TRBD2. CDR3 length: 12 residues. J was trimmed by 6 bases and V by 8 bases; bases with no gene match: 4. Germline assignment: CDR1 SGHAT and CDR2 FQNNGV.

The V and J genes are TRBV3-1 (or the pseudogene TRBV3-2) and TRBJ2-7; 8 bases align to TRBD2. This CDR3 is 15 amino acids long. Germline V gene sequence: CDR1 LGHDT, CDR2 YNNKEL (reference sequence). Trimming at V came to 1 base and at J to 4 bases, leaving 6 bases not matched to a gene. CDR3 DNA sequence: TGTGCCAGCAGCCAAGGGTTAGCGGGGAGGTACGAGCAGTACTTC. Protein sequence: CASSQGLAGRYEQYF.

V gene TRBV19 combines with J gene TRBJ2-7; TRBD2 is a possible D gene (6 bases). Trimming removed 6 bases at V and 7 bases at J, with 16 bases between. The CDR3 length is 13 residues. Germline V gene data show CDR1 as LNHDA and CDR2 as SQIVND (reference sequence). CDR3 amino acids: CASSGSHFLEQYF. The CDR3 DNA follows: TGTGCCAGTAGCGGGAGCCATTTCCTAGAGCAGTACTTC.

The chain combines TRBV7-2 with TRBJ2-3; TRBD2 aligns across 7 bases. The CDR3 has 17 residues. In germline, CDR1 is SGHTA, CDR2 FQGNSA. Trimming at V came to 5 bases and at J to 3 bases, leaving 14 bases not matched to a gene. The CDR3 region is CASSTPLATIRTDTQYF. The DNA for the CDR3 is TGTGCCAGCAGCACCCCACTAGCGACCATAAGGACAGATACGCAGTATTTT.

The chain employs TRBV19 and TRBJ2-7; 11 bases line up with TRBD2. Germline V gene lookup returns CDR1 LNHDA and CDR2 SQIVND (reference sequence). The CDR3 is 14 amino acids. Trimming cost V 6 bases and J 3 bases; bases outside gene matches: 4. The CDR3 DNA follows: TGTGCCAGTAGCCAAACTAGCGGGAGCTACGAGCAGTACTTC. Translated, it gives CASSQTSGSYEQYF.

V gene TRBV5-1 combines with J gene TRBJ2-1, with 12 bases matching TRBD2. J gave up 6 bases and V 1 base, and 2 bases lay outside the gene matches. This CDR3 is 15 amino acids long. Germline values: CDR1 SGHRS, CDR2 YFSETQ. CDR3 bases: TGCGCCAGCAGCTTGCTAGCGGGAGGGATCAATGAGCAGTTCTTC. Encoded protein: CASSLLAGGINEQFF.

CDR3 region: CASRFGPSATYEQYF. The CDR3 coding sequence is TGTGCCAGCAGGTTTGGTCCTAGCGCCACCTACGAGCAGTACTTC. V is TRBV7-2 and J is TRBJ2-7; a possible D gene is TRBD2 (6 bases). The CDR3 extends over 15 amino acids. V lost 6 bases to trimming and J lost 2 bases, with 17 bases between them. CDR1 and CDR2 from the germline V gene are SGHTA and FQGNSA.

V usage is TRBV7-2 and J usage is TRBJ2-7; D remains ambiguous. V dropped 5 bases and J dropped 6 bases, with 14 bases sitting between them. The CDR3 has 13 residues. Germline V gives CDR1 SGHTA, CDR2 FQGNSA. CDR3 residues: CASSPEAGFEQYF. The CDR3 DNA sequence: TGTGCCAGCAGCCCTGAAGCAGGTTTCGAGCAGTACTTC.

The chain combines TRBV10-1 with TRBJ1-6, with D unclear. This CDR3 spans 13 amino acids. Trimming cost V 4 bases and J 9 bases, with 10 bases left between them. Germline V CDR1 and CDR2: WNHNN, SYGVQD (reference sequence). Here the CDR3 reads CASSGQVSSPLHF. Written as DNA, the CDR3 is TGCGCCAGCAGTGGCCAGGTATCTTCACCCCTCCACTTT.

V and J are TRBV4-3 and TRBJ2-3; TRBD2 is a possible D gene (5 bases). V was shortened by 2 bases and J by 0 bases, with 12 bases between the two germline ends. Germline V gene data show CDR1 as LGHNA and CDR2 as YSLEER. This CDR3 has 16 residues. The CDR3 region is CASSQHRRGSTDTQYF. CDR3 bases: TGCGCCAGCAGCCAACACAGACGGGGTAGCACAGATACGCAGTATTTT.

The CDR3 region is CASSRTSGSLKSYNEQFF. DNA for the CDR3: TGCGCCAGCAGCCGTACTAGCGGGAGTCTTAAGTCCTACAATGAGCAGTTCTTC. The chain uses TRBV5-1 and TRBJ2-1; 11 bases fit TRBD2. This CDR3 has 18 residues. Germline loops: CDR1 SGHRS, CDR2 YFSETQ. V was pared by 4 bases and J by 1 base, with 10 bases of the junction left unmatched.

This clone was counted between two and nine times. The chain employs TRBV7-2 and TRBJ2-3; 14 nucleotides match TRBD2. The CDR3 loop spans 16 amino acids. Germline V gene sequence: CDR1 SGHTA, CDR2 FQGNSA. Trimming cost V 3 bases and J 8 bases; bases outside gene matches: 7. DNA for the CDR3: TGTGCCAGCAGCTTTGGGGGACTAGCGGGAGAGGCTACGCAGTATTTT. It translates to CASSFGGLAGEATQYF.

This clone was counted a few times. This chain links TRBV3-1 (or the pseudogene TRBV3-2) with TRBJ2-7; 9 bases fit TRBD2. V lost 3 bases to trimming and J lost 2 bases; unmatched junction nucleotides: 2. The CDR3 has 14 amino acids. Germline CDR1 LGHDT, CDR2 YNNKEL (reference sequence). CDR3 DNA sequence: TGTGCCAGCAGCCAGGCTAGCGGGGCCTACGAGCAGTACTTC. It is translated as CASSQASGAYEQYF.

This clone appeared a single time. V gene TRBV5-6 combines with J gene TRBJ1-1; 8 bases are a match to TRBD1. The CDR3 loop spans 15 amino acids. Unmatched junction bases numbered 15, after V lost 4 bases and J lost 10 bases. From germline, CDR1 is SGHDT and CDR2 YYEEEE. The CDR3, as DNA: TGTGCCAGCAGCGCGGGACAGGTTGGTTTGGTCAGAGCTTTCTTT. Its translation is CASSAGQVGLVRAFF.